Only one count was recorded for the clone carrying this T cell receptor beta chain. Its target is unknown. Germline V gives CDR1 SQVTM, CDR2 ANQGSEA. V was trimmed by 4 bases and J by 0 bases, leaving 12 bases between them. The CDR3 spans 15 residues. The data were taken from a study of cytomegalovirus exposure and HLA in healthy donors. Vbeta (60) and Jbeta (13) primers were used in the PCR. Sequenced by immunoSEQ multiplex PCR; TCRdb stores in-frame clones only, minus some. The sample shows approximately 160,000 clones, 60% to 80% of them seen only once. The study's findings and limits: The study had only CMV serostatus as immune exposure information. Clonal expansion, a later analysis showed, was greater in HLA-associated TCR beta chains than in equally common others.

Sequenced material: PBMCs. The TCR originated in a young man in good health and CMV-seropositive. This chain links TRBV29-1 with TRBJ1-4; D gene unclear. The CDR3 bases are TGCAGCGTTGCTACCTCGCCGGCAACTAATGAAAAACTGTTTTTT. Amino acid sequence: CSVATSPATNEKLFF.